The sample holds one count of the clone carrying this T cell receptor (beta chain). This specimen comes from a study of blood T cell repertoires in COVID-19. Overall study context: Specimens from acute and convalescent COVID-19 originated in the United States, Italy and Spain. T cells, B-cell-depleted T cells, or PBMCs provided the cDNA or gDNA that served as material.

TCRdb's table, derived via immunoSEQ multiplex PCR, lists solely in-frame clones and lacks some. The repertoire has 200,000 to 250,000 clones, approximately 90% of them found once; the top ten carry 1.2%. The study recruited people aged about 18 to 89 years across approximately 24 US areas. Categorization into cohorts depended on clinical history that participants reported. The CDR3 is 17 residues long. V gave up 0 bases and J gave up 1 base, with 14 bases separating them. The V gene's germline CDR1 is LGHNA and CDR2 YSLEER. V gene TRBV4-3 combines with J gene TRBJ2-3, with TRBD2 as a possible D gene (5 bases). What was sequenced was PBMCs or T cells enriched from blood (not recorded which). The TCR comes from a young man who had recovered from COVID-19. The CDR3: CASSQDIRTYRTDTQYF. The CDR3 DNA reads as TGCGCCAGCAGCCAAGATATAAGGACTTATCGCACAGATACGCAGTATTTT.